These 3 T cell receptor beta chains originate from one sample sequenced in a study of blood T cells in healthy people across ages (dated by TCRdb to 2015 to 2017). The library was generated by 5' RACE. The listed sequencing device is Illumina HiSeq 2500. A second 7 to 11 cycle PCR used a sample-barcoded 5' primer and a J-beta primer mix. Starting from the raw public reads, TCRdb applied fastp trimming at Q25, assembled clones with MiXCR and retained in-frame beta chains. Every CDR3 protein is listed once, alongside the most common genes and DNA of its rows. This sample holds roughly 500,000 distinct CDR3 sequences; approximately 30% were observed only once. The top ten constitute less than 20% of the sample. Sequenced input: blood. These receptors all stem from a woman in her 70s in good health.

The chain couples TRBV5-1 to TRBJ2-4; the match to TRBD2 covers 7 bases. This CDR3 is 16 amino acids long. V gave up 3 bases and J gave up 4 bases; unmatched junction bases: 10. Per the germline V gene, CDR1 is SGHRS and CDR2 is YFSETQ. For the CDR3, the DNA is TGCGCCAGCAGCTCCCCGGTTCCAGCGGGGAAAAACATTCAGTACTTC. It is translated as CASSSPVPAGKNIQYF.

This clonotype occurred a few times. This chain uses TRBV7-8 with TRBJ1-2; D unclear. Germline CDR1 is SGHVS and CDR2 is FQNEAQ. Trimming pared 2 bases from V and 8 bases from J, leaving 15 bases between. The CDR3 runs 14 residues. The CDR3 DNA is TGTGCCAGCAGCTTAACAAGGTCCCTCTTAGGCTACACCTTC. This sequence encodes CASSLTRSLLGYTF. The whole variable domain, remainder taken from reference TRBV7-8 and TRBJ1-2, is GAGVSQSPRYKVAKRGQDVALRCDPISGHVSLFWYQQALGQGPEFLTYFQNEAQLDKSGLPSDRFFAERPEGSVSTLKIQRTQQEDSAVYLCASSLTRSLLGYTFGSGTRLTVV.

The rearrangement links TRBV5-1 to TRBJ2-5; 7 nucleotides line up with TRBD2. The J call may be faulty, since TRBJ2-1 better matches the DNA end. The V gene's germline CDR1 is SGHRS and CDR2 YFSETQ. This CDR3 comprises 14 residues. CDR3 nucleotide sequence: TGCGCCAGCAGCCCGTTGACTAGCAGTAATGAGCAGTTCTTC. This translates into CASSPLTSSNEQFF.